This T cell receptor (beta chain) emerged from a study of control samples from healthy donors and cancer patients. The length of the CDR3 is 15 residues. V lost 5 bases to trimming and J lost 1 base, with 13 bases between them. CDR1 MRHNA and CDR2 SNTAGT come from the germline V gene. Produced via immunoSEQ multiplex PCR; TCRdb's table is partial and in-frame only. The table records more than 100,000 clones, around 90% of them present only once. This clonotype originated in a man younger than 35 in good health. The chain employs TRBV6-4 and TRBJ2-3; the D gene is possibly TRBD1 (6 bases). Sequencing used blood. The CDR3: CASSPQGFRTDTQYF. The CDR3 DNA reads TGTGCCAGCAGTCCACAGGGTTTCCGCACAGATACGCAGTATTTT.